The T cell receptor beta chain under discussion was sequenced for a study of a mutant IDH1 vaccine in newly diagnosed glioma. On the study more broadly: With temozolomide cycles, or 4-6 weeks after radiotherapy alone, vaccination was started. Pretreatment consisted of radiotherapy, temozolomide, or both, with most receiving both.

Time point denoted: week 47, end of study. Every vaccination contained 300 ug of the mutant IDH1 20-mer peptide and was paired with topical imiquimod. Each tumor in the donors was a new WHO grade 3 or 4 astrocytoma, IDH1-mutant and ATRX-lost. Trimming cost V 6 bases and J 2 bases, with 12 bases left between them. CDR3 length: 14 amino acids. Germline V CDR1 and CDR2: MNHNS, SASEGT. This clone was recorded only once. Its antigen remains unidentified. Study outcomes and limitations: Induction of immune responses by the vaccine occurred in 93.3% of patients.

TCRdb's copy holds only in-frame clones and misses some; the assay was immunoSEQ multiplex PCR. The sample records 20,000 to 30,000 clones, roughly 82% being singletons. V and J are TRBV6-1 and TRBJ2-3; D is perhaps TRBD1 or TRBD2 (7 bases each). This clonotype originated in a man aged 35-49 years with glioma. Some clones in this sample may be carry-over from other donors' samples. Sequences were derived from PBMCs, sampled from a glioma patient whose treatment included an IDH1 peptide vaccine. CDR3 in amino acids: CASSRGGFTDTQYF. CDR3 bases: TGTGCCAGCAGCAGGGGGGGCTTCACAGATACGCAGTATTTT.